One sample yielded the 11 T cell receptor beta chains listed below, sequenced in a study of early T cells in non-severe SARS-CoV-2 infection. MiXCR was run by TCRdb on the 5' RACE reads, yielding one entry per CDR3 protein. The sample lists 50,000 to 65,000 distinct CDR3 sequences, about 9.8% occurring once. The sequenced material came from whole blood. These receptors all come from an adult who was a healthcare worker with PCR-confirmed SARS-CoV-2 infection or an uninfected control (not recorded which).

The table lists this clonotype with many counts. The chain links TRBV7-6 to TRBJ2-1; D gene uncertain. Trimming shortened V by 2 bases and J by 7 bases, and 3 bases separated the two germline ends. The germline gives CDR1 SGHVS, CDR2 FNYEAQ. This CDR3 region has 11 residues. The CDR3, as DNA: TGTGCCAGCAGCTTAATGAATGAGCAGTTCTTC. Its translation: CASSLMNEQFF.

Ten or more counts support this clonotype. The V call is TRBV5-8, the J call TRBJ1-3; perhaps TRBD1 as D (5 bases). The CDR3 extends over 17 amino acids. Germline-derived CDR1 and CDR2 are SGHTS and YDEGEE. The V end was cut by 3 bases, the J end by 2 bases, with 18 bases between. The CDR3 nucleotides are TGTGCCAGCAGCTCCCGGATGGGGGGAAGTGCTGGAAACACCATATATTTT. This gives the protein CASSSRMGGSAGNTIYF.

This clonotype showed up many times. V is TRBV27 and J is TRBJ2-7, with 11 bases fitting TRBD1. This CDR3 is 14 amino acids long. V was pared by 0 bases and J by 6 bases, with 1 base of the junction left unmatched. Per the germline V gene, CDR1 is MNHEY and CDR2 is SMNVEV (reference sequence). The CDR3 DNA reads TGTGCCAGCAGTTTATCGGACAGGGGGCGCGAGCAGTACTTC. Translation gives CASSLSDRGREQYF.

The gene calls are TRBV20-1 and TRBJ1-2, with D perhaps matching TRBD1 (5 bases). The V end lost 3 bases, the J end lost 2 bases, and 10 bases lay between the germline ends. The germline gives CDR1 DFQATT, CDR2 SNEGSKA (reference sequence). The CDR3 contains 13 residues. CDR3 amino acids: CSASPRVNYGYTF. The CDR3 coding sequence is TGCAGTGCTAGTCCCAGGGTGAACTATGGCTACACCTTC.

The chain combines TRBV10-3 with TRBJ2-7; D is uncertain. Germline V gene lookup returns CDR1 ENHRY and CDR2 SYGVKD. With 3 bases removed from V and 6 bases from J, the gap between germline ends came to 12 bases. This CDR3 comprises 13 residues. The DNA for the CDR3 is TGTGCCATCAGTGACACTACCGCCAGCGAGCAGTACTTC. This encodes CAISDTTASEQYF.

J is TRBJ2-7 and V is TRBV5-1; D is ambiguous. Germline loops: CDR1 SGHRS, CDR2 YFSETQ. V lost 1 base to trimming and J lost 5 bases, with 4 bases between them. CDR3 length: 11 amino acids. CDR3 sequence reads: CASSLKDEQYF. The DNA for the CDR3 is TGCGCCAGCAGCTTGAAAGACGAGCAGTACTTC.

The sample holds many counts of this clonotype. The gene calls are TRBV7-9 and TRBJ2-1; weak D call: TRBD2 (7 bases). Trimming shortened V by 5 bases and J by 4 bases, and 12 bases separated the two germline ends. The CDR3 runs 14 residues. Germline CDR1 is SEHNR and CDR2 is FQNEAQ (reference sequence). The CDR3 coding sequence is TGTGCCAGCAGCCCCAGGGGACTATACAATGAGCAGTTCTTC. Protein: CASSPRGLYNEQFF.

The chain employs TRBV5-1 and TRBJ2-2; 9 bases line up with TRBD2. V trimming: 0 bases; J trimming: 3 bases; junction bases outside the gene matches: 3. The germline gives CDR1 SGHRS, CDR2 YFSETQ. The CDR3 has 16 amino acids. CDR3 amino acids: CASSLGAGGDTGELFF. The CDR3 bases are TGCGCCAGCAGCTTGGGAGCGGGAGGCGACACCGGGGAGCTGTTTTTT.

V usage is TRBV6-2 or TRBV6-3 and J usage is TRBJ1-2; D not resolved. CDR1 and CDR2 (germline): MNHEY, SVGEGT. This CDR3 has 10 residues. V lost 6 bases and J 5 bases, leaving 4 bases between the germline ends. The CDR3 here is CASRGYGYTF. CDR3 bases: TGTGCCAGCAGGGGTTATGGCTACACCTTC.

This clonotype was seen at least ten times. The gene calls are TRBV6-5 and TRBJ1-2; TRBD1 is a possible D gene (6 bases). The CDR3 has 11 residues. V lost 5 bases and J 14 bases, leaving 15 bases between the germline ends. Germline CDR1 is MNHEY and CDR2 is SVGAGI. DNA for the CDR3: TGTGCCAGCAGTACCGGACAGTTCCAGACCTTC. This codes for CASSTGQFQTF.

This clonotype was detected only a few times. The J gene is TRBJ2-3, the V gene TRBV6-2 or TRBV6-3; no clear D. The V and J ends lost 5 bases and 3 bases respectively, with 12 bases between them. Germline V gene lookup returns CDR1 MNHEY and CDR2 SVGEGT. CDR3 length equals 14 residues. This CDR3 is CASSPLRVTDTQYF. In DNA form, the CDR3 reads TGTGCCAGCAGTCCCCTCCGGGTGACAGATACGCAGTATTTT.